This TCR beta chain was profiled in a study of cytomegalovirus exposure and HLA in healthy donors. Primers for the PCR totalled 60 Vbeta and 13 Jbeta. Assay used: immunoSEQ multiplex PCR; TCRdb lists only in-frame clones, some missing. Its clone listing holds about 160,000 clones. With regard to this clone: Its antigen remains unknown.

Study-level findings and limits: Association of a missense DCLRE1C variant with TCR beta V- and J-gene trimming was reported in a later analysis.

This clonotype was obtained from a woman aged 60-75 years in good health and CMV-seronegative. The material sequenced was PBMCs.

CDR3 sequence (DNA): TGTGCCACCAGCAGAGTAGCGGCCACCGGTTTGGAGACCCAGTACTTC. It is translated as CATSRVAATGLETQYF. V usage is TRBV15 and J usage is TRBJ2-5, with D perhaps matching TRBD2 (6 bases). Trimming took off 1 base at V and 5 bases at J, with 17 bases between the two ends. Germline V gene data show CDR1 as LNHNV and CDR2 as YYDKDF (reference sequence). This CDR3 has 16 amino acids.